This is a list of T cell receptor beta chains from one sample in a study of radiation and T cells in renal cell carcinoma. Produced via immunoSEQ multiplex PCR; TCRdb's table is partial and in-frame only. The table lists 150,000 or so clones, around 90% of them singletons, with 4.1% in the top ten. The input for sequencing was blood, taken from a patient whose treatment included radiotherapy and nephrectomy. The receptor source for this set is a woman in her 70s with renal cell carcinoma. The CDR3 runs from the conserved cysteine through the conserved F or W. A D gene is named only where the DNA matches it firmly. Rows give clone size only sometimes, using once, few, many, or a class for an expanded clone.

size	D	V	J	CDR3	DNA
once	.	TRBV6-1	TRBJ1-5	CASSEKIGSNQPQHF	TGTGCCAGCAGTGAAAAGATCGGTAGCAATCAGCCCCAGCATTTT
.	TRBD1	TRBV18	TRBJ1-5	CASSRRQGVGNQPQHF	TGTGCCAGCTCACGTCGACAGGGGGTTGGCAATCAGCCCCAGCATTTT
few	TRBD1	TRBV7-3	TRBJ2-1	CASSLGTGTGQFF	TGTGCCAGCAGCTTGGGGACCGGGACAGGGCAGTTCTTC
once	.	TRBV7-8	TRBJ2-3	CASSLSRFTDTQYF	TGTGCCAGCAGCTTGTCTAGATTCACAGATACGCAGTATTTT
.	TRBD1	TRBV6-1	TRBJ1-2	CASTMTGDGYTF	TGTGCCAGCACCATGACAGGGGATGGCTACACCTTC
once	.	TRBV29-1	TRBJ2-2	CSVGPGELFF	TGCAGCGTGGGACCCGGGGAGCTGTTTTTT
.	TRBD1	TRBV7-9	TRBJ2-5	CASSPPGQGRLPQETQYF	TGTGCCAGCAGCCCTCCGGGACAGGGGCGATTACCCCAAGAGACCCAGTACTTC
.	.	TRBV7-8	TRBJ2-6	CASNQISGANVLTF	TGTGCCAGCAACCAGATCTCTGGGGCCAACGTCCTGACTTTC
.	.	TRBV5-4	TRBJ2-2	CASSLLRAGELFF	TGTGCCAGCAGCTTGCTAAGAGCCGGGGAGCTGTTTTTT
.	.	TRBV7-2	TRBJ1-5	CASSLEGSQPQHF	TGTGCCAGCAGCTTAGAGGGGAGTCAGCCCCAGCATTTT
.	TRBD1	TRBV14	TRBJ1-2	CASSQPGQGVYGYTF	TGTGCCAGCAGCCAACCGGGACAGGGAGTCTATGGCTACACCTTC
.	TRBD1	TRBV5-1	TRBJ1-1	CASSPNPGGMNTEAFF	TGCGCCAGCAGCCCCAACCCAGGGGGCATGAACACTGAAGCTTTCTTT
.	TRBD2	TRBV7-3	TRBJ2-7	CASSPRGTSGPWEQYF	TGTGCCAGCAGCCCACGTGGGACTAGCGGGCCGTGGGAGCAGTACTTC
.	.	TRBV5-4	TRBJ1-1	CASSSLTGTLGTEAFF	TGTGCCAGCAGCTCTCTAACCGGGACCCTCGGGACTGAAGCTTTCTTT
.	.	TRBV7-8	TRBJ2-7	CASSLGSYEQYF	TGTGCCAGCAGCTTAGGGAGCTACGAGCAGTACTTC
.	TRBD1	TRBV5-1	TRBJ1-4	CASSLGTGGNEKLFF	TGCGCCAGCAGCTTGGGGACAGGGGGTAATGAAAAACTGTTTTTT
.	.	TRBV2	TRBJ1-5	CASMGGAGDNQPQHF	TGTGCCAGCATGGGAGGGGCAGGGGACAATCAGCCCCAGCATTTT
.	TRBD2	TRBV5-4	TRBJ2-7	CASSSGGVSYEQYF	TGTGCCAGCAGCTCGGGGGGGGTGTCCTACGAGCAGTACTTC
.	.	TRBV25-1	TRBJ2-2	CASSEGERGELFF	TGTGCCAGCAGTGAGGGAGAAAGGGGGGAGCTGTTTTTT
.	TRBD1	TRBV29-1	TRBJ1-1	CSVVRGLGTEAFF	TGCAGCGTTGTAAGGGGGCTGGGCACTGAAGCTTTCTTT
few	TRBD1	TRBV11-2	TRBJ2-2	CASSLDRANTGELFF	TGTGCCAGCAGCCTGGACAGGGCGAACACCGGGGAGCTGTTTTTT
.	TRBD2	TRBV11-2	TRBJ2-7	CASNPGLTYEQYF	TGTGCCAGCAACCCGGGACTAACATACGAGCAGTACTTC
once	TRBD1	TRBV7-3	TRBJ2-2	CASSPRQGPDTGELFF	TGTGCCAGCTCCCCGAGACAGGGCCCCGACACCGGGGAGCTGTTTTTT